What follows describes a single T cell receptor beta chain. Its antigen remains unknown. Other DNA sequences in this sample translate to the same CDR3. CD45RO negativity and positive selection for CCR7 defined naive CD8 cells, a population that excluded terminally differentiated effector memory CD45RA+ cells. The donors were all Caucasian adults (living in Nashville, Tennessee). The V and J ends lost 1 base and 0 bases respectively, with 4 bases between them. Germline CDR1 reads SEHNR; CDR2 reads FQNEAQ (reference sequence). The CDR3 totals 13 residues. The data are from a study of shared clonotypes between healthy human individuals. Turning to the study itself: Per donor, three plates held CD4 naive cells, three held CD4 memory, two held CD8 naive and one held CD8 memory.

Per the original methods: Filtering differed since immunoSEQ provided only junctions, with no quality scores. Libraries were prepared by immunoSEQ multiplex PCR; TCRdb keeps only in-frame clonotypes and omits some of them. V and J calls and clone size are as listed in that table; D and trimming were resolved from the DNA. Of around 2,000,000 clones in the sample, about 94% were seen once. Study-wide results and caveats: Sample collection involved blood only; tissue repertoires are likely different.

Sequencing input: naive CD8+ T cells sorted from blood. The chain carries TRBV7-9 and TRBJ2-7; D is undetermined. The receptor was derived from a young man in good health. CDR3 in DNA: TGTGCCAGCAGCTTAGGGCGCTCCTACGAGCAGTACTTC. Translation: CASSLGRSYEQYF.